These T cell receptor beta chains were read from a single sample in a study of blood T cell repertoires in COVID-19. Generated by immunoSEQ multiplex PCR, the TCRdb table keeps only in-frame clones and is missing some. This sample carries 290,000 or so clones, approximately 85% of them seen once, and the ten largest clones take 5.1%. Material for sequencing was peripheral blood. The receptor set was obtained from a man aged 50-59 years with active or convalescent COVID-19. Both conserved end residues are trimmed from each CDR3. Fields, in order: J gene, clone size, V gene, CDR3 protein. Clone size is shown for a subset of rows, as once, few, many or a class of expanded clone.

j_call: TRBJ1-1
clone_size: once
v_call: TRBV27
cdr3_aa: ASNQGWTPNTEAF

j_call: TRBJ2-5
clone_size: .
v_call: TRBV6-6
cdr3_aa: ASSSLDRPETQY

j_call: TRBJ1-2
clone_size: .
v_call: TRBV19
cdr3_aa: ASEGGGLYGYT

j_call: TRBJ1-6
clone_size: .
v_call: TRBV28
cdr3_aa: ASSIQRNNSPLH

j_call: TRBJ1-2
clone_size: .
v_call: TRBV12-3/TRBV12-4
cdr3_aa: ASSEPGPGYT

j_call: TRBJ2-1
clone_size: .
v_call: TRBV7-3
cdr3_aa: ASSSRGNEQF

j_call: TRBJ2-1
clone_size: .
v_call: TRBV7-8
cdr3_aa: ASSLLGLAANEQF

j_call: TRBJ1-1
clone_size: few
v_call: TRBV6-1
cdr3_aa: ASSELDRANTEAF

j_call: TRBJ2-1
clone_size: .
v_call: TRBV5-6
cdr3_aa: ASSLGTVDEQF

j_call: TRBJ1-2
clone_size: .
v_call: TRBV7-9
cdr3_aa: ASRGNGQTYGYT

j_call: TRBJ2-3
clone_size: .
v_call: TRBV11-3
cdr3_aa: ASSADRVVQY

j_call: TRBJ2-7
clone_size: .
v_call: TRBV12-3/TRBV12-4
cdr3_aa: ASSSTGLYEQY

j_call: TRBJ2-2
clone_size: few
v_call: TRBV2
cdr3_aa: ASTSGKNTGELF

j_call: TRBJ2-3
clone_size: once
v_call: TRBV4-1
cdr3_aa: ASSQVVSGTDTQY

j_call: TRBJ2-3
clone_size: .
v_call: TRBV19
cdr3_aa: ASSKDGGDTQY

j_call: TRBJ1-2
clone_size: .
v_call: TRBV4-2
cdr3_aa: ASSQVGTGGFGYT

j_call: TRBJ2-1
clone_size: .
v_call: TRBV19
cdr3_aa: ASSIGQGGEQF

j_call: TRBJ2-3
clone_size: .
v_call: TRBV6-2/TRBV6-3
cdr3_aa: ASSIRGTQY

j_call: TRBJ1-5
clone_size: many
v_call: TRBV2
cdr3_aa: ASSARSIPGPQH

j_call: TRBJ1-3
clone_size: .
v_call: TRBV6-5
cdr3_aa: ATLRGWDTIY

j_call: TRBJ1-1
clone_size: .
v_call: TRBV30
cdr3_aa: AWSRNFMAAAEAF

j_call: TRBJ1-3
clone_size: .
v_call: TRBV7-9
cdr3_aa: ASSLQGIGNTIY

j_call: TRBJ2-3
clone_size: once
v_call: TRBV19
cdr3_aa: ASQTPGGPTDTQY

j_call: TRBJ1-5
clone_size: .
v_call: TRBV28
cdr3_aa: ASSLVPGVSNQPQH

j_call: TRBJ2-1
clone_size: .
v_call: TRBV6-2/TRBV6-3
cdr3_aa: ASSYRGGGEQF

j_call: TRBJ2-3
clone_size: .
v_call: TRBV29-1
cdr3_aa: SAQTHRGRGDTQY

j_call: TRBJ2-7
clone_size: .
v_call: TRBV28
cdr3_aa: ASSFPKLPRDRNSYEQY

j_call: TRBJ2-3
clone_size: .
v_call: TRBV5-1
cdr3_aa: ASSMDRGSDTQY

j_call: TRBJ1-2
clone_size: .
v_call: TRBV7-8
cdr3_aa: ASSSIRGIGQTSNYGYT

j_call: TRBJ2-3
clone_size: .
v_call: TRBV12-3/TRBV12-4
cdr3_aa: ASSLFREDTQY

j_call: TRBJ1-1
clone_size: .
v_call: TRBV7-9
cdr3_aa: ASSGGTGANTEAF

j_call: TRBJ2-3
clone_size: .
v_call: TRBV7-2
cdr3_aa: ASSLSYGTRGRTDTQY

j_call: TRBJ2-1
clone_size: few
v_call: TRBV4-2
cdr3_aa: ASSRDTGSYNEQF

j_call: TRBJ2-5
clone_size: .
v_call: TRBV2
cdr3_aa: ASTSRAGGETQY

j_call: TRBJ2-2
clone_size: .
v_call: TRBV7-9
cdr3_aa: ASSLRDSGPNTGELF

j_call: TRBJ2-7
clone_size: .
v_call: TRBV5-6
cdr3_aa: ASSLELAGGPEQY

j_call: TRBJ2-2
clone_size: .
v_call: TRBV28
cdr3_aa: ASRSPGANTGELF

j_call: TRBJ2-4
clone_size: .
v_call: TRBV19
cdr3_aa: AGCEERGEY

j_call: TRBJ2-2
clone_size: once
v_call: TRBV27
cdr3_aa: ASSFRGSGTGELF

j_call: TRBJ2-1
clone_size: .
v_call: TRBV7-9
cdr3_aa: ASSLGTVPYNEQF

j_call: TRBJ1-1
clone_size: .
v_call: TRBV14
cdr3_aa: ASSQDRVNTEAF

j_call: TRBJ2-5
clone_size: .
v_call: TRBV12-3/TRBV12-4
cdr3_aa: ASSPGLTLVQY

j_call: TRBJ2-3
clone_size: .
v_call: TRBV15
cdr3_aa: ATSRLVVGTDTQY

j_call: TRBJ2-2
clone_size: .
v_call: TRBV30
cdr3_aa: AWRGGANTGELF

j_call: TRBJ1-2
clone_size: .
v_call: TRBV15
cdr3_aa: ATSIGTGGAST

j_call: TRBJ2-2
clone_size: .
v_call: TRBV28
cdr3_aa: ASSLGGSNTGELF

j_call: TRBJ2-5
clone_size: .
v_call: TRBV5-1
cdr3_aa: ASSLGGQQRTQY

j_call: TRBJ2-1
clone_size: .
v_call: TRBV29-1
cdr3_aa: SVEDFLASGNYNEQF

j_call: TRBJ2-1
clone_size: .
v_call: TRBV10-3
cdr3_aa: AIRSGTESSYNEQF